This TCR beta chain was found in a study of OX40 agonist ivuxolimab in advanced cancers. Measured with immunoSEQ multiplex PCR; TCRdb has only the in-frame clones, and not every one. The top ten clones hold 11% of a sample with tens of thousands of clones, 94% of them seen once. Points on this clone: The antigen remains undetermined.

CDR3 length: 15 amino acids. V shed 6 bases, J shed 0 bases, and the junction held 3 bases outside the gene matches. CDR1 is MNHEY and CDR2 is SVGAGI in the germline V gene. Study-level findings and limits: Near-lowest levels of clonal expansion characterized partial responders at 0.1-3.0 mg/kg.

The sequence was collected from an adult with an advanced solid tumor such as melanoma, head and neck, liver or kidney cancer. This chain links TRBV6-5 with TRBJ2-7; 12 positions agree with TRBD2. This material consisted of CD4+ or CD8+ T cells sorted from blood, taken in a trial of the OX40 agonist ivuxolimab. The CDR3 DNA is TGTGCCAGCAGGGTGACTAGCGGGAGCTCCTACGAGCAGTACTTC. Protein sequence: CASRVTSGSSYEQYF.